The 24 T cell receptor beta chains in this list originate from one sample, sequenced in a study of blood T cell repertoires in COVID-19. This table comes from immunoSEQ multiplex PCR, and its TCRdb copy is limited to in-frame clones, with some not included. Of around 130,000 clones listed, 84% are singletons. Sequencing input: peripheral blood. All receptors derive from a woman aged 25-40 years who had recovered from COVID-19.

This sequence joins TRBV14 and TRBJ2-1, with D possibly being TRBD1 (6 bases). The CDR3 loop spans 13 amino acids. The V end was cut by 4 bases, the J end by 7 bases, with 11 bases between. In germline, CDR1 is SGHDN, CDR2 FVKESK. The chain's CDR3 is CASSPHQGNEQFF. CDR3 sequence (DNA): TGTGCCAGCAGCCCCCACCAGGGGAATGAGCAGTTCTTC.

This chain links TRBV6-5 with TRBJ1-2, with 9 bases fitting TRBD1. V trimming: 6 bases; J trimming: 8 bases; junction bases outside the gene matches: 10. Germline V gives CDR1 MNHEY, CDR2 SVGAGI. This CDR3 region has 14 residues. Here the CDR3 reads CASRPGQGFNGYTF. For the CDR3, the DNA is TGTGCCAGCAGGCCGGGACAGGGATTCAACGGCTACACCTTC.

This clone has only one observation. The chain is built from TRBV2 and TRBJ2-2, with TRBD1 matching 9 bases. CDR1 SNHLY and CDR2 FYNNEI come from the germline V gene. V was clipped by 8 bases and J by 4 bases; unmatched bases: 5. This CDR3 has 14 amino acids. The CDR3 sequence is CASRPTGGTGELFF. The CDR3, as DNA: TGTGCCAGCCGTCCGACAGGGGGCACCGGGGAGCTGTTTTTT.

V gene TRBV12-3 or TRBV12-4 combines with J gene TRBJ2-7; tentatively, D is TRBD1 (6 bases). Between the trimmed V and J ends, which lost 6 bases and 3 bases, there was a span of 9 bases. The CDR3 is made up of 12 amino acids. The CDR3 spells CASSRDIYEQYF. The CDR3 DNA sequence: TGTGCCAGCAGCCGGGACATCTACGAGCAGTACTTC.

The chain links TRBV4-2 to TRBJ2-4, with D possibly being TRBD1 (6 bases). This CDR3 contains 15 residues. The germline gives CDR1 LGHNA, CDR2 YNFKEQ. Between the trimmed V and J ends, which lost 0 bases and 12 bases, there was a span of 18 bases. The CDR3 coding sequence is TGTGCCAGCAGCCAAGATCAAGGTAGACAGGAGCCTCAGTACTTC. The encoded protein is CASSQDQGRQEPQYF.

The V gene is TRBV7-3, the J gene TRBJ2-3, with TRBD1 matching 7 bases. Germline CDR1 is SGHTA and CDR2 is FQGTGA. Trimming at V came to 2 bases and at J to 3 bases, leaving 5 bases not matched to a gene. This CDR3 contains 15 residues. The DNA for the CDR3 is TGTGCCAGCAGCTTAGCCCCGGGACAGACAGATACGCAGTATTTT. Translating it yields CASSLAPGQTDTQYF.

The chain combines TRBV7-9 with TRBJ2-1, with 11 positions matching TRBD2. Trimming removed 3 bases from V and 6 bases from J; junction bases left unmatched: 4. The CDR3 is made up of 15 amino acids. Germline V gene lookup returns CDR1 SEHNR and CDR2 FQNEAQ (reference sequence). CDR3 DNA: TGTGCCAGCAGCTTCTCGGGGACTAGCGGCAATGAGCAGTTCTTC. Its translation is CASSFSGTSGNEQFF.

The CDR3 DNA reads TGCGCCAGCAGCCAAGGTGTGGGACACCAGAACACTGAAGCTTTCTTT. It is translated as CASSQGVGHQNTEAFF. The V call is TRBV4-1, the J call TRBJ1-1, with D possibly TRBD1 on 6 matching bases. This CDR3 is 16 amino acids long. Germline V gene data show CDR1 as MGHRA and CDR2 as YSYEKL. V lost 1 base, J lost 1 base, and 13 bases lay in between.

This clone has a single count. The chain couples TRBV19 to TRBJ1-1; no clear D gene. The CDR3 is 12 amino acids. From germline, CDR1 is LNHDA and CDR2 SQIVND (reference sequence). Between the trimmed V and J ends, which lost 1 base and 8 bases, there was a span of 8 bases. CDR3 loop: CASSIADSEAFF. For the CDR3, the DNA is TGTGCCAGTAGTATAGCTGATAGCGAAGCTTTCTTT.

The gene calls are TRBV7-3 and TRBJ2-2; TRBD2 aligns across 9 bases. This CDR3 region has 15 residues. Germline V gene sequence: CDR1 SGHTA, CDR2 FQGTGA. V shed 5 bases and J 5 bases; nucleotides not matched to a gene: 6. The CDR3 loop reads CASSAGGVGTGELFF. The CDR3 DNA reads TGTGCCAGCAGCGCGGGAGGGGTCGGGACCGGGGAGCTGTTTTTT.

The chain links TRBV7-3 to TRBJ2-2; the match to TRBD2 covers 7 bases. The CDR3 sequence is 15 residues long. Losses at the gene ends were 0 bases for V and 4 bases for J; bases not matched to a gene: 2. In germline, CDR1 is SGHTA, CDR2 FQGTGA. CDR3 coding DNA: TGTGCCAGCAGCTTAACGCTAGCGGCCACCGGGGAGCTGTTTTTT. Protein sequence: CASSLTLAATGELFF.

The V gene is TRBV15, the J gene TRBJ1-6; unclear D gene. The germline V gene has CDR1 LNHNV and CDR2 YYDKDF (reference sequence). V was clipped by 1 base and J by 7 bases, with 11 bases between them. The CDR3 runs 15 residues. CDR3 sequence (DNA): TGTGCCACCAGCAGAGGTACCCCTGGCAATTCACCCCTCCACTTT. This encodes CATSRGTPGNSPLHF. Supplemented by reference TRBV15 and TRBJ1-6, the full variable domain reads DAMVIQNPRYQVTQFGKPVTLSCSQTLNHNVMYWYQQKSSQAPKLLFHYYDKDFNNEADTPDNFQSRRPNTSFCFLDIRSPGLGDTAMYLCATSRGTPGNSPLHFGNGTRLTVT.

J is TRBJ2-2 and V is TRBV11-2, with TRBD1 identical over 7 bases. CDR1 is SGHAT, CDR2 FQNNGV, per germline. The CDR3 sequence is 16 residues long. V dropped 2 bases and J dropped 3; count of bases not matched to a gene: 6. CDR3 amino acids: CASSLRRDSDTGELFF. In DNA form, the CDR3 reads TGTGCCAGCAGCTTACGTCGGGACAGTGACACCGGGGAGCTGTTTTTT.

This chain links TRBV18 with TRBJ2-5, with D unclear. V was pared by 0 bases and J by 2 bases, with 7 bases between. CDR1 and CDR2 (germline): KGHSH, LQKENI. CDR3 length equals 14 residues. The CDR3 is CASSPPQIQETQYF. CDR3 sequence (DNA): TGTGCCAGCTCACCACCCCAGATACAAGAGACCCAGTACTTC.

The chain links TRBV19 to TRBJ2-3; 16 nucleotides line up with TRBD2. The CDR3 contains 16 residues. Germline V CDR1 and CDR2: LNHDA, SQIVND (reference sequence). J gave up 6 bases and V 7 bases, and 7 bases lay outside the gene matches. The DNA of the CDR3 is TGTGCCAGTAACTTGGGACTAGCGGGGGGGCCCGATACGCAGTATTTT. Translation gives CASNLGLAGGPDTQYF.

The rearrangement links TRBV23-1 to TRBJ2-1; D possibly corresponds to TRBD2 (6 bases). TRBV23-1 is sorted into the ORF group, with uncertain function. The CDR3 has 17 amino acids. With 3 bases removed from V and 3 bases from J, the gap between germline ends came to 18 bases. The CDR3 loop is CASSQYPGLSIYNEQFF. CDR3 DNA: TGCGCCAGCAGTCAGTATCCGGGACTGTCAATCTACAATGAGCAGTTCTTC.

This clone has only a few counts. The chain combines TRBV3-1 (or the pseudogene TRBV3-2) with TRBJ2-3; TRBD1 matches at 9 bases. The germline V gene encodes CDR1 LGHDT and CDR2 YNNKEL (reference sequence). V was clipped by 6 bases and J by 7 bases; unmatched bases: 2. The CDR3 runs to 12 residues. The DNA for the CDR3 is TGTGCCAGCAGTGACAGGGGGAATACGCAGTATTTT. It specifies CASSDRGNTQYF.

CDR3: CASSHLQGEAEAFF. The DNA of the CDR3 is TGTGCCAGCAGCCACCTACAGGGAGAGGCTGAAGCTTTCTTT. The V gene is TRBV3-1 (or the pseudogene TRBV3-2), the J gene TRBJ1-1; tentative D call: TRBD1 (6 bases). V lost 3 bases to trimming and J lost 6 bases, with 14 bases between them. Germline CDR1 reads LGHDT; CDR2 reads YNNKEL (reference sequence). The CDR3 consists of 14 residues.

The chain has TRBV6-1 and TRBJ2-2; 7 positions agree with TRBD1. This CDR3 has 16 amino acids. The germline V gene has CDR1 MNHNS and CDR2 SASEGT. Trimming took 3 bases from V and 3 from J; bases not matched to a gene: 7. This CDR3 is CASSEAGTAYTGELFF. The CDR3 bases are TGTGCCAGCAGTGAGGCCGGGACAGCATACACCGGGGAGCTGTTTTTT.

The chain carries TRBV28 and TRBJ1-1; D is possibly TRBD1 (5 bases). There are 15 residues in the CDR3. Germline V gives CDR1 MDHEN, CDR2 SYDVKM. V lost 3 bases, J lost 0 bases, and 11 bases lay in between. This chain's CDR3 is CASSFHRTLNTEAFF. CDR3 sequence (DNA): TGTGCCAGCAGTTTCCACAGGACCTTGAACACTGAAGCTTTCTTT.

This clone was seen only once. The rearrangement links TRBV18 to TRBJ2-3; possibly TRBD2 for D (6 bases). Germline CDR1 KGHSH, CDR2 LQKENI. This CDR3 spans 16 amino acids. The V end was cut by 0 bases, the J end by 1 base, with 11 bases between. CDR3 region: CASSPPEGIRTDTQYF. In nucleotides, the CDR3 is TGTGCCAGCTCACCACCGGAGGGGATTCGCACAGATACGCAGTATTTT.

The gene calls are TRBV21-1 and TRBJ2-3; TRBD2 was called by the table and not checked on the DNA. TRBV21-1 counts as a pseudogene. This CDR3 is 18 amino acids long. CDR3: CASSNQEASGRVPDTQYF. CDR3 in DNA: TGTGCCAGCAGCAACCAAGAGGCTAGCGGGAGGGTCCCAGATACGCAGTATTTT.

This chain links TRBV19 with TRBJ1-6, with TRBD1 identical over 10 bases. CDR1 and CDR2 from the germline V gene are LNHDA and SQIVND (reference sequence). The CDR3 totals 16 residues. Unmatched junction bases numbered 6, after V lost 0 bases and J lost 10 bases. Here the CDR3 DNA reads TGTGCCAGTAGTATAGAGCCAGGACAGGGGGAGTCACCCCTCCACTTT. Residues: CASSIEPGQGESPLHF.

The chain couples TRBV10-1 to TRBJ2-2; TRBD1 aligns across 9 bases. V was pared by 3 bases and J by 1 base, with 9 bases of the junction left unmatched. Germline loops: CDR1 WNHNN, CDR2 SYGVQD (reference sequence). The CDR3 loop spans 18 amino acids. CDR3 region: CASSDRVGTGRNTGELFF. CDR3 bases: TGCGCCAGCAGTGACCGCGTGGGGACAGGGAGGAACACCGGGGAGCTGTTTTTT.